These 26 T cell receptor beta chains share one sample of origin, sequenced in a study of patients and donors after allogeneic stem cell transplantation. TCRdb re-analysed the RT-PCR reads in MiXCR, keeping a single row per CDR3 protein. The table has approximately 430,000 distinct CDR3 sequences, about a sixth seen once. Specimen: blood, either unsorted or a sorted T cell fraction (not recorded which). These receptors all come from a human donor who was either an allogeneic HSCT recipient or a stem cell or donor lymphocyte infusion donor (not recorded which). It is not recorded whose cells these are; they may come from a transplant donor.

This clonotype has a handful of counts. This chain joins TRBV5-8 and TRBJ1-1, with no clear D. This CDR3 contains 11 residues. Per germline, CDR1 SGHTS and CDR2 YDEGEE. The V and J ends lost 0 bases and 10 bases respectively, with 7 bases between them. The CDR3 DNA is TGTGCCAGCAGCTTGGACCGGCGAGCTTTCTTT. Its translation is CASSLDRRAFF.

The V call is TRBV2, the J call TRBJ1-5; D is possibly TRBD1 (6 bases). The germline gives CDR1 SNHLY, CDR2 FYNNEI. The CDR3 length is 13 residues. The ends were cut back, 7 bases at V and 1 base at J, with 8 bases in the middle. The CDR3 spells CASKQGSNQPQHF. The DNA of the CDR3 is TGTGCCAGCAAGCAGGGGAGCAATCAGCCCCAGCATTTT.

This clonotype was counted a few times. The chain has TRBV2 and TRBJ1-2; perhaps TRBD1 as D (5 bases). The ends were cut back, 5 bases at V and 0 bases at J, with 13 bases in the middle. The germline CDR1 and CDR2 sequences are SNHLY and FYNNEI. The CDR3 spans 15 residues. The CDR3 DNA follows: TGTGCCAGCAGTCGGGAACAGGATACTAACTATGGCTACACCTTC. Protein sequence: CASSREQDTNYGYTF.

This clonotype was counted at least ten times. This chain links TRBV12-5 with TRBJ2-5; D is possibly TRBD2 (5 bases). The CDR3 has 17 residues. The germline gives CDR1 LGHNT, CDR2 FRNRAP. Trimming stripped 2 bases from V and 1 base from J, with 17 bases between. CDR3 nucleotides: TGTGCTAGTGGTTTGCCACGGGGTAGCCGGCCCCAAGAGACCCAGTACTTC. It codes for CASGLPRGSRPQETQYF.

This CDR3 is CSARVALSYNEQFF. The CDR3 region has the DNA TGCAGTGCTAGGGTGGCGCTCTCCTACAATGAGCAGTTCTTC. The chain recombines TRBV20-1 with TRBJ2-1; D not certain. Trimming took 3 bases from V and 0 from J, leaving 9 bases between them. Germline lookup yields CDR1 DFQATT and CDR2 SNEGSKA (reference sequence). The CDR3 is 14 residues long.

J is TRBJ2-5 and V is TRBV12-3 or TRBV12-4; 7 bases map to TRBD2. This CDR3 is built from 15 residues. Trimming at V came to 4 bases and at J to 4 bases, leaving 9 bases not matched to a gene. CDR3 sequence reads: CASSSYWGGGETQYF. CDR3 in DNA: TGTGCCAGCAGTTCCTACTGGGGGGGGGGAGAGACCCAGTACTTC.

This clonotype was detected only a few times. The genes are TRBV5-1 and TRBJ2-7; perhaps TRBD1 as D (5 bases). Looked up from germline, CDR1 is SGHRS and CDR2 is YFSETQ. V gave up 2 bases and J gave up 4 bases, with 16 bases separating them. The CDR3 is 15 amino acids. The CDR3 region is CASSFDRLVRYEQYF. CDR3 nucleotides: TGCGCCAGCAGCTTCGACAGACTCGTCCGATACGAGCAGTACTTC.

This clonotype was seen a few times. This chain uses TRBV7-9 with TRBJ2-1, with D possibly matching TRBD2 (6 bases). The CDR3 is made up of 17 amino acids. The germline V and J ends were trimmed by 3 bases and 3 bases, with 18 bases remaining between them. Per the germline V gene, CDR1 is SEHNR and CDR2 is FQNEAQ (reference sequence). CDR3 loop: CASSFPVWGENYNEQFF. The CDR3 DNA sequence: TGTGCCAGCAGCTTCCCCGTCTGGGGGGAGAACTACAATGAGCAGTTCTTC.

This clonotype was seen a handful of times. The chain uses TRBV21-1 and TRBJ2-2; TRBD1 reflects the table's D call only, with no check against the DNA. TRBV21-1 is described as a pseudogene. The CDR3 spans 16 residues. This CDR3 reads CASSSDRKGRTGELFF. Here the CDR3 DNA reads TGTGCCAGCAGCAGCGACCGAAAGGGACGCACCGGGGAGCTGTTTTTT.

This clonotype occurred a few times. V is TRBV5-5 and J is TRBJ1-3; 8 bases fit TRBD1. CDR3 length: 16 amino acids. J was trimmed by 3 bases and V by 4 bases; bases with no gene match: 9. CDR1 is SGHKS and CDR2 is YYEKEE in the germline V gene (reference sequence). The CDR3 coding sequence is TGTGCCAGCAGCAGCAGACAGGGGACCCTTGGAAACACCATATATTTT. Amino acid sequence: CASSSRQGTLGNTIYF.

This clonotype was detected only a few times. V and J are TRBV21-1 and TRBJ2-2; the table's D call of TRBD2 was not tested on the DNA. TRBV21-1 is a known pseudogene. The CDR3 is 18 amino acids. The DNA of the CDR3 is TGTGCCAGCAGCAAGGGGAGGGAAAGGGGACGATTTCCCGGGGAGCTGTTTTTT. Amino acids: CASSKGRERGRFPGELFF.

The rearrangement links TRBV4-2 to TRBJ2-6; TRBD1 aligns across 8 bases. This CDR3 region has 17 residues. Germline V gene data show CDR1 as LGHNA and CDR2 as YNFKEQ. The trim removed 1 base at V and 0 bases at J, leaving 2 bases unmatched. Here the CDR3 reads CASSQGQGSSGANVLTF. In nucleotides, the CDR3 is TGTGCCAGCAGCCAAGGACAGGGGAGCTCTGGGGCCAACGTCCTGACTTTC.

At least ten counts were recorded for this clonotype. V gene TRBV2 combines with J gene TRBJ1-1, with TRBD1 identical over 8 bases. CDR1 and CDR2 from the germline V gene are SNHLY and FYNNEI. CDR3 length equals 13 residues. V gave up 8 bases and J gave up 4 bases; unmatched junction bases: 6. The CDR3 bases are TGTGCCAGCTCATGGACAGGGACCACTGAAGCTTTCTTT. Translated, it gives CASSWTGTTEAFF.

This clonotype was seen a few times. This rearrangement joins TRBV12-3 or TRBV12-4 to TRBJ1-6, with unresolved D. Deletions cut 9 bases from V and 7 bases from J, with 13 bases between. The length of the CDR3 is 13 residues. The CDR3 DNA follows: TGTGCCAGTACTCCAAAAGGGAATTCACCCCTCCACTTT. It yields the protein CASTPKGNSPLHF.

The sample holds many counts of this clonotype. The chain has TRBV12-3 or TRBV12-4 and TRBJ2-5; the D gene is possibly TRBD2 (5 bases). This CDR3 spans 12 amino acids. Trimming shortened V by 3 bases and J by 9 bases, and 11 bases separated the two germline ends. CDR3 nucleotide sequence: TGTGCCAGCAGTTTGATCGGGGTCCCCCAGTACTTC. Its protein product is CASSLIGVPQYF.

This sequence joins TRBV5-6 and TRBJ2-7; 13 bases agree with TRBD2. The CDR3 has 16 residues. V was pared by 2 bases and J by 3 bases, with 5 bases of the junction left unmatched. Per germline, CDR1 SGHDT and CDR2 YYEEEE. The CDR3 nucleotides are TGTGCCAGCAGCTTTCGGACTAGCGGGAGTGTCTACGAGCAGTACTTC. This translates into CASSFRTSGSVYEQYF.

This clonotype showed up many times. The chain links TRBV12-3 or TRBV12-4 to TRBJ2-3, with D unclear. The CDR3 totals 16 residues. The V and J ends lost 1 base and 4 bases respectively, with 15 bases between them. CDR3 region: CASSLELRRTADTQYF. The CDR3 DNA reads as TGTGCCAGCAGTTTAGAGCTGCGGCGGACCGCAGATACGCAGTATTTT.

The chain recombines TRBV6-1 with TRBJ1-4; unclear D gene. Germline V gives CDR1 MNHNS, CDR2 SASEGT. This CDR3 comprises 16 residues. Trimming cost V 6 bases and J 0 bases, with 14 bases left between them. CDR3 bases: TGTGCCAGCAGAGAACAGAATTTTGCAACTAATGAAAAACTGTTTTTT. As protein: CASREQNFATNEKLFF.

J is TRBJ2-7 and V is TRBV7-9; TRBD1 matches at 8 bases. This CDR3 comprises 13 residues. After removal of 1 base from V and 11 bases from J, the junction contained 7 bases not matched to a gene. Germline lookup yields CDR1 SEHNR and CDR2 FQNEAQ (reference sequence). As DNA, the CDR3 is TGTGCCAGCAGCTTAGGCGGTCCGGGACAGGAGTACTTC. It translates to CASSLGGPGQEYF.

Many counts were recorded for this clonotype. The CDR3, as DNA: TGCGCCAGCAGCCAGAATGAAGCGGGGGGGTTCACAGATACGCAGTATTTT. It is translated as CASSQNEAGGFTDTQYF. This rearrangement joins TRBV4-3 to TRBJ2-3, with TRBD2 matching over 10 bases. V was clipped by 3 bases and J by 2 bases; unmatched bases: 8. The CDR3 is 17 amino acids. Germline assignment: CDR1 LGHNA and CDR2 YSLEER.

The chain is built from TRBV15 and TRBJ1-5; D not certain. The CDR3 is 13 residues long. The germline CDR1 and CDR2 sequences are LNHNV and YYDKDF (reference sequence). V was pared by 1 base and J by 6 bases, with 7 bases between. CDR3 nucleotides: TGTGCCACCAGCAGAGGACTGAGTCAGCCCCAGCATTTT. This codes for CATSRGLSQPQHF.

This clonotype appeared a few times. The chain combines TRBV5-8 with TRBJ1-1; D uncertain. The CDR3 is made up of 15 amino acids. CDR1 is SGHTS, CDR2 YDEGEE, per germline. V dropped 3 bases and J dropped 0 bases, with 12 bases sitting between them. The CDR3 nucleotides read TGTGCCAGCAGCTCCGCGAGGGCTATGAACACTGAAGCTTTCTTT. This codes for CASSSARAMNTEAFF.

The sample holds a few counts of this clonotype. The V call is TRBV12-3 or TRBV12-4, the J call TRBJ2-2; D tentatively reads TRBD1 or TRBD2 (5 bases each). Trimming pared 5 bases from V and 6 bases from J, leaving 16 bases between. The CDR3 extends over 15 amino acids. The CDR3 DNA reads TGTGCCAGCAGTCCTGGGACCTCGCGGGCCGGGGAGCTGTTTTTT. Encoded protein: CASSPGTSRAGELFF.

The table lists this clonotype with a few counts. J is TRBJ2-3 and V is TRBV7-9, with D possibly being TRBD2 (7 bases). The V gene lost 2 bases and the J gene lost 5 bases, with 20 bases spanning the gap. Germline CDR1 reads SEHNR; CDR2 reads FQNEAQ (reference sequence). This CDR3 comprises 17 residues. The CDR3 sequence is CASSLTLASGGGDTQYF. CDR3 nucleotide sequence: TGTGCCAGCAGCTTAACCCTGGCTAGCGGAGGGGGAGATACGCAGTATTTT. The variable domain in full, completed from reference TRBV7-9 and TRBJ2-3, reads DTGVSQNPRHKITKRGQNVTFRCDPISEHNRLYWYRQTLGQGPEFLTYFQNEAQLEKSRLLSDRFSAERPKGSFSTLEIQRTEQGDSAMYLCASSLTLASGGGDTQYFGPGTRLTVL.

The genes are TRBV4-3 and TRBJ2-3; unclear D gene. Germline assignment: CDR1 LGHNA and CDR2 YSLEER. V dropped 0 bases and J dropped 1 base, with 8 bases sitting between them. The CDR3 covers 15 residues. The CDR3 region is CASSQDLDRTDTQYF. The DNA for the CDR3 is TGCGCCAGCAGCCAAGATTTGGACCGCACAGATACGCAGTATTTT.

This clonotype showed up just a few times. This rearrangement joins TRBV7-3 to TRBJ2-7, with D possibly called TRBD1 or TRBD2 (5 bases each). Germline loops: CDR1 SGHTA, CDR2 FQGTGA. V lost 2 bases, J lost 2 bases, and 19 bases lay in between. This CDR3 contains 17 residues. CDR3 nucleotides: TGTGCCAGCAGCTTATACTCCCTAGGGACCGGTCCCTACGAGCAGTACTTC. As protein: CASSLYSLGTGPYEQYF.